Below, 22 T cell receptor beta chains from the same sample are listed, as sequenced in a study of OX40 agonist ivuxolimab in advanced cancers. Library prep was done by the immunoSEQ multiplex PCR assay. TCRdb stores this immuneACCESS table with in-frame sequences only. Part of the clones is absent; in the studies checked, under half of the shortfall reflects unresolved V genes, and no reason is known for the rest. The sample table records under 85,000 clones; approximately 88% of these occur just once. 7.9% of the sample goes to the ten largest clones. The sequencing used CD4+ or CD8+ T cells sorted from blood, collected in a trial of the OX40 agonist ivuxolimab. These TCRs come from an adult with an advanced solid tumor such as melanoma, head and neck, liver or kidney cancer.

The rearrangement links TRBV10-3 to TRBJ1-1, with D unresolved. The germline gives CDR1 ENHRY, CDR2 SYGVKD. The CDR3 extends over 15 amino acids. The germline V and J ends were trimmed by 0 bases and 1 base, with 9 bases remaining between them. In DNA, the CDR3 is TGTGCCATCAGTGAGTCATTCTTGGGGAACACTGAAGCTTTCTTT. Its protein is CAISESFLGNTEAFF.

This CDR3 reads CAWSVQGVTDTQYF. CDR3 nucleotide sequence: TGTGCCTGGAGTGTACAGGGGGTAACAGATACGCAGTATTTT. The chain couples TRBV30 to TRBJ2-3, with TRBD1 identical over 8 bases. Germline-derived CDR1 and CDR2 are GTSNPN and SVGIG (reference sequence). The V segment lost 0 bases and the J segment 3 bases; nucleotides outside the gene matches: 2. This CDR3 region has 14 residues.

This chain uses TRBV5-1 with TRBJ2-3; TRBD2 agrees at 8 bases. With V trimmed by 0 bases and J by 3 bases, 12 bases remained unmatched. From germline, CDR1 is SGHRS and CDR2 YFSETQ. The CDR3 has 18 amino acids. For the CDR3, the DNA is TGCGCCAGCAGCTTGGGTGGTTTCGCGGGAGGAGGAACAGATACGCAGTATTTT. This sequence encodes CASSLGGFAGGGTDTQYF.

The rearrangement uses TRBV19 and TRBJ1-1; no clear D gene. Germline loops: CDR1 LNHDA, CDR2 SQIVND (reference sequence). This CDR3 contains 14 residues. Deletions cut 1 base from V and 0 bases from J, with 6 bases between. CDR3 residues: CASSIGRVNTEAFF. CDR3 coding DNA: TGTGCCAGTAGTATAGGACGCGTGAACACTGAAGCTTTCTTT.

Notes on this clone: At one boundary the junction diverges from the germline segment, which might be a read error. The chain joins TRBV6-1 to TRBJ2-7; either TRBD1 or TRBD2 may supply D (5 bases each). Per the germline V gene, CDR1 is MNHNS and CDR2 is SASEGT. There are 11 residues in the CDR3. In nucleotides, the CDR3 is TGTGCCAGCAGTGATATCAGCAGGGAGCACTTC. Amino acid sequence: CASSDISREHF.

The V gene is TRBV5-4, the J gene TRBJ2-3; D gene uncertain. This CDR3 comprises 15 residues. The V gene's germline CDR1 is SGHNT and CDR2 YYREEE (reference sequence). Trimming shortened V by 0 bases and J by 4 bases, and 12 bases separated the two germline ends. The CDR3 DNA reads TGTGCCAGCAGCTTGGCCGGCCTAAGGTCAGATACGCAGTATTTT. This gives the protein CASSLAGLRSDTQYF.

V gene TRBV7-8 combines with J gene TRBJ1-2, with no clear D. CDR1 and CDR2 from the germline V gene are SGHVS and FQNEAQ. V lost 5 bases to trimming and J lost 0 bases, with 7 bases between them. CDR3 length: 13 residues. In DNA form, the CDR3 reads TGTGCCAGCAGCCAGAACGCTAACTATGGCTACACCTTC. Its translation: CASSQNANYGYTF.

The chain carries TRBV7-3 and TRBJ1-1; D gene uncertain. Germline assignment: CDR1 SGHTA and CDR2 FQGTGA. Trimming pared 1 base from V and 11 bases from J, leaving 14 bases between. This CDR3 has 13 residues. CDR3 DNA: TGTGCCAGCAGCTTAAATGCGGGGAGTAGCGCTTTCTTT. This codes for CASSLNAGSSAFF.

V usage is TRBV5-4 and J usage is TRBJ2-1; D is perhaps TRBD2 (6 bases). Germline V gives CDR1 SGHNT, CDR2 YYREEE (reference sequence). V lost 1 base and J lost 10, with 15 bases in between. This CDR3 contains 14 residues. CDR3 sequence: CASSLLTRFGEQFF. For the CDR3, the DNA is TGTGCCAGCAGCTTGCTGACTAGGTTCGGGGAGCAGTTCTTC.

The table lists this clone with a few counts. This rearrangement joins TRBV19 to TRBJ2-5; 11 nucleotides match TRBD1. The CDR3 contains 16 residues. Germline V lookup: CDR1 LNHDA, CDR2 SQIVND (reference sequence). Trimming at V came to 1 base and at J to 3 bases, leaving 4 bases not matched to a gene. CDR3 in amino acids: CASSIGTGGAEETQYF. The CDR3, as DNA: TGTGCCAGTAGTATAGGGACAGGGGGCGCGGAAGAGACCCAGTACTTC.

The chain links TRBV4-2 to TRBJ1-5; unclear D gene. There are 15 residues in the CDR3. V lost 0 bases to trimming and J lost 3 bases, with 9 bases between them. Looked up from germline, CDR1 is LGHNA and CDR2 is YNFKEQ. CDR3 region: CASSQDGQNNQPQHF. Written as DNA, the CDR3 is TGTGCCAGCAGCCAAGATGGGCAGAACAATCAGCCCCAGCATTTT.

The chain is built from TRBV27 and TRBJ1-4; 8 nucleotides line up with TRBD1. Germline V gene data show CDR1 as MNHEY and CDR2 as SMNVEV (reference sequence). V trimming: 5 bases; J trimming: 8 bases; junction bases outside the gene matches: 1. The CDR3 is made up of 12 amino acids. CDR3 sequence (DNA): TGTGCCAGCAGTCGGACAGGGGAAAAACTGTTTTTT. It yields the protein CASSRTGEKLFF.

The rearrangement links TRBV7-9 to TRBJ1-1; D not certain. V lost 6 bases and J lost 0, with 11 bases in between. This CDR3 contains 14 residues. Germline loops: CDR1 SEHNR, CDR2 FQNEAQ (reference sequence). CDR3 DNA: TGTGCCAGCAGGTTCGAGGGCTTGAACACTGAAGCTTTCTTT. It encodes CASRFEGLNTEAFF.

The rearrangement links TRBV4-1 to TRBJ2-5; D call uncertain. Germline-derived CDR1 and CDR2 are MGHRA and YSYEKL. CDR3 length equals 13 residues. The V and J ends lost 1 base and 5 bases respectively, with 8 bases between them. DNA of the CDR3: TGCGCCAGCAGCCAAGGAAGGCGGGAGACCCAGTACTTC. As protein: CASSQGRRETQYF.

The gene calls are TRBV4-1 and TRBJ2-7; D is uncertain. CDR3 size: 13 residues. CDR1 MGHRA and CDR2 YSYEKL come from the germline V gene. V gave up 2 bases and J gave up 8 bases, with 13 bases separating them. The CDR3 sequence: CASSQSKDSKQYF. The CDR3, as DNA: TGCGCCAGCAGCCAATCCAAAGACTCCAAGCAGTACTTC.

V is TRBV7-6 and J is TRBJ1-1; D gene uncertain. Per germline, CDR1 SGHVS and CDR2 FNYEAQ. V lost 5 bases and J lost 1, with 11 bases in between. The CDR3 contains 14 residues. CDR3 region: CASSASIGNTEAFF. In nucleotides, the CDR3 is TGTGCCAGCAGCGCGTCGATCGGGAACACTGAAGCTTTCTTT. Variable domain in full (rest from reference TRBV7-6 and TRBJ1-1): GAGVSQSPRYKVTKRGQDVALRCDPISGHVSLYWYRQALGQGPEFLTYFNYEAQQDKSGLPNDRFSAERPEGSISTLTIQRTEQRDSAMYRCASSASIGNTEAFFGQGTRLTVV.

The chain combines TRBV27 with TRBJ2-7; 7 bases line up with TRBD1. The CDR3 extends over 17 amino acids. Germline V gives CDR1 MNHEY, CDR2 SMNVEV (reference sequence). V was pared by 6 bases and J by 0 bases, with 14 bases of the junction left unmatched. As DNA, the CDR3 is TGTGCCAGCAGACTTAAACCGGACAGGAGGAGCTCCTACGAGCAGTACTTC. The encoded protein is CASRLKPDRRSSYEQYF.

This clone was seen a single time. The chain carries TRBV4-3 and TRBJ2-5; D remains ambiguous. CDR1 is LGHNA, CDR2 YSLEER, per germline. Trimming took off 1 base at V and 0 bases at J, with 9 bases between the two ends. CDR3 length: 15 residues. In nucleotides, the CDR3 is TGCGCCAGCAGCCAAGGGCTAGGGTACCAAGAGACCCAGTACTTC. Its translation is CASSQGLGYQETQYF.

The chain uses TRBV7-9 and TRBJ2-4, with 8 positions matching TRBD2. Trimming at V came to 3 bases and at J to 7 bases, leaving 8 bases not matched to a gene. Germline loops: CDR1 SEHNR, CDR2 FQNEAQ (reference sequence). CDR3 length: 15 residues. CDR3 in amino acids: CASSFRGGELNIQYF. The CDR3 DNA reads TGTGCCAGCAGCTTTCGGGGGGGCGAATTGAACATTCAGTACTTC.

On this clone itself: A read error may account for a junction end that differs from germline. This sequence joins TRBV5-1 and TRBJ2-1; D tentatively reads TRBD1 or TRBD2 (6 bases each). The CDR3 has 16 amino acids. Germline lookup yields CDR1 SGHRS and CDR2 YFSETQ. CDR3 DNA: TGCGCCAGCAGTTTGGGGGGCGGGATCTCCTACAATGAGCAGTTCTTC. This sequence encodes CASSLGGGISYNEQFF.

The rearrangement links TRBV4-3 to TRBJ2-7, with D possibly matching TRBD1 (6 bases). This CDR3 comprises 15 residues. Germline loops: CDR1 LGHNA, CDR2 YSLEER. The germline V and J ends were trimmed by 0 bases and 2 bases, with 11 bases remaining between them. This chain's CDR3 is CASSQDGPGAYEQYF. The CDR3 DNA sequence: TGCGCCAGCAGCCAAGATGGCCCAGGGGCCTACGAGCAGTACTTC.

The CDR3 sequence is CASSIDRVPTTDTQYF. The CDR3 DNA follows: TGTGCCAGCAGCATCGACAGGGTTCCCACCACAGATACGCAGTATTTT. This chain joins TRBV5-6 and TRBJ2-3, with 7 bases lining up with TRBD1. The V gene's germline CDR1 is SGHDT and CDR2 YYEEEE. J was trimmed by 2 bases and V by 4 bases; bases with no gene match: 10. The CDR3 contains 16 residues.